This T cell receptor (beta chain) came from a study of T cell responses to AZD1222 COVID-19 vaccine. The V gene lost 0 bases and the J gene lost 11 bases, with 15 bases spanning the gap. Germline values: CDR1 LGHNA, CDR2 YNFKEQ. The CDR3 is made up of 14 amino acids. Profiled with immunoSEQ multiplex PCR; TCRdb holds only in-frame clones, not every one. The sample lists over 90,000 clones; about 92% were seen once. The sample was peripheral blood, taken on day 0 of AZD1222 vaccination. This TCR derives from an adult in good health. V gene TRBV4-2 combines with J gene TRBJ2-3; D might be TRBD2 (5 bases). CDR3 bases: TGTGCCAGCAGCCAAGAGGAGAGACTAAGGATGCAGTATTTT. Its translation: CASSQEERLRMQYF.